The rows below give T cell receptor beta chains drawn from one sample of a study of blood T cell repertoires in COVID-19. Clones were read by immunoSEQ multiplex PCR, and TCRdb kept only the in-frame ones, dropping some. Found here are 250,000 to 300,000 clones, about 87% of them singletons; the top ten hold more than 8.5%. The sample comprised peripheral blood. Every receptor here comes from a woman aged 70-85 years with COVID-19, enrolled during active disease. The CDR3 runs from the conserved cysteine through the conserved F or W. The order of the fields is V gene, D gene, CDR3 length, clone size, J gene, CDR3 DNA, CDR3 protein. D genes are given only for firm matches. Rows give clone size only sometimes, using once, few, many, or a class for an expanded clone.

V: TRBV29-1
D: TRBD2
length: 14
size: .
J: TRBJ2-2
DNA: TGCAGCGCAAAAGGCGGGACTAGGTCCGGGGAGCTGTTTTTT
CDR3: CSAKGGTRSGELFF

V: TRBV19
D: .
length: 13
size: .
J: TRBJ1-3
DNA: TGTGCCAGTAGTACAGGTTCTGGAAACACCATATATTTT
CDR3: CASSTGSGNTIYF

V: TRBV5-4
D: TRBD1
length: 14
size: once
J: TRBJ2-5
DNA: TGTGCCAGCAGCCCCTCGGGACAGGGGATAACCCAGTACTTC
CDR3: CASSPSGQGITQYF

V: TRBV5-1
D: .
length: 16
size: .
J: TRBJ2-5
DNA: TGCGCCAGCGGACGCACAGCGGTCCTATGGGAGGAGACCCAGTACTTC
CDR3: CASGRTAVLWEETQYF

V: TRBV5-5
D: .
length: 13
size: .
J: TRBJ1-5
DNA: TGTGCCAGCAGCTTGATAGGCAATCAGCCCCAGCATTTT
CDR3: CASSLIGNQPQHF

V: TRBV2
D: TRBD1
length: 17
size: .
J: TRBJ2-2
DNA: TGTGCCAGCCACGAGGGACAGAAGCTTACGAACACCGGGGAGCTGTTTTTT
CDR3: CASHEGQKLTNTGELFF

V: TRBV30
D: .
length: 13
size: .
J: TRBJ1-2
DNA: TGTGCCTGGAGTGTACTAGACCTGGAAGGCTACACCTTC
CDR3: CAWSVLDLEGYTF

V: TRBV15
D: TRBD2
length: 16
size: .
J: TRBJ2-1
DNA: TGTGCCACCAGCAGAAGGACTAGCGGTAACTACAATGAGCAGTTCTTC
CDR3: CATSRRTSGNYNEQFF

V: TRBV14
D: .
length: 14
size: .
J: TRBJ2-7
DNA: TGTGCCAGCAGCCAAGGTCTTAGCGTCTACGAGCAGTACTTC
CDR3: CASSQGLSVYEQYF

V: TRBV7-2
D: .
length: 13
size: .
J: TRBJ2-4
DNA: TGTGCCAGCTCCCTAAAACCTCAGACAGGCCAGTACTTC
CDR3: CASSLKPQTGQYF

V: TRBV6-2/TRBV6-3
D: .
length: 11
size: .
J: TRBJ2-1
DNA: TGTGCCAGCAGTTATGTGAGTAAGCAGTTCTTC
CDR3: CASSYVSKQFF

V: TRBV19
D: TRBD1
length: 13
size: .
J: TRBJ1-3
DNA: TGTGCCAGTACCCGGGACAGGGGAAACACCATATATTTT
CDR3: CASTRDRGNTIYF

V: TRBV6-6
D: .
length: 13
size: .
J: TRBJ1-1
DNA: TGTGCCAGCAGCAGGGTAACGGACACTGAAGCTTTCTTT
CDR3: CASSRVTDTEAFF

V: TRBV18
D: .
length: 15
size: .
J: TRBJ1-5
DNA: TGTGCCAGCTCACAACGGACAGTAAGTAATCAGCCCCAGCATTTT
CDR3: CASSQRTVSNQPQHF

V: TRBV9
D: TRBD1
length: 15
size: .
J: TRBJ1-2
DNA: TGTGCCAGCAGCCCCCAGTCCCGACAGGGGGCTGGCTACACCTTC
CDR3: CASSPQSRQGAGYTF

V: TRBV3-1/TRBV3-2
D: TRBD1
length: 14
size: .
J: TRBJ1-2
DNA: TGTGCCAGCAGCGAGACAGGGCCGGACTATGGCTACACCTTC
CDR3: CASSETGPDYGYTF

V: TRBV3-1/TRBV3-2
D: TRBD2
length: 16
size: .
J: TRBJ2-1
DNA: TGTGCCAGCAGCCAAGAGCGGCGGACTAGCAACAATGAGCAGTTCTTC
CDR3: CASSQERRTSNNEQFF

V: TRBV9
D: .
length: 13
size: .
J: TRBJ1-5
DNA: TGTGCCAGCAGCGAGGGGGTAGCTCAGCCCCAGCATTTT
CDR3: CASSEGVAQPQHF

V: TRBV3-1/TRBV3-2
D: TRBD2
length: 19
size: .
J: TRBJ2-3
DNA: TGTGCCAGCAGCCAAGGGACTAGCGGGGCGAACTTCGGCACAGATACGCAGTATTTT
CDR3: CASSQGTSGANFGTDTQYF

V: TRBV5-4
D: TRBD1
length: 14
size: .
J: TRBJ1-1
DNA: TGTGCCAGCAGCACACAGGGGTTGAACACTGAAGCTTTCTTT
CDR3: CASSTQGLNTEAFF

V: TRBV2
D: TRBD1
length: 12
size: .
J: TRBJ1-6
DNA: TGTGCCAGCAGCAGGGGGAATTCACCCCTCCACTTT
CDR3: CASSRGNSPLHF

V: TRBV5-6
D: TRBD1
length: 13
size: few
J: TRBJ2-7
DNA: TGTGCCAGCGGCCGACAGGGATTCTACGAGCAGTACTTC
CDR3: CASGRQGFYEQYF

V: TRBV12-3/TRBV12-4
D: .
length: 13
size: .
J: TRBJ1-5
DNA: TGTGCCAGCAGAAGGGACAACAATCAGCCCCAGCATTTT
CDR3: CASRRDNNQPQHF

V: TRBV28
D: .
length: 15
size: .
J: TRBJ2-6
DNA: TGTGCCAGCAGTTTTCTCGGTGCCGGGGCCAACGTCCTGACTTTC
CDR3: CASSFLGAGANVLTF

V: TRBV5-1
D: .
length: 14
size: .
J: TRBJ1-6
DNA: TGCGCCAGCAGCCCAGGGGATTCAAATTCACCCCTCCACTTT
CDR3: CASSPGDSNSPLHF

V: TRBV4-3
D: .
length: 17
size: .
J: TRBJ2-1
DNA: TGCGCCAGCAGCCAGGCCCAGGGGCGGGAGATATTCTATGAGCAGTTCTTC
CDR3: CASSQAQGREIFYEQFF

V: TRBV10-3
D: TRBD2
length: 15
size: .
J: TRBJ2-1
DNA: TGTGCCATCAGTGACCGAGGACTAGCGGTCAATGAGCAGTTCTTC
CDR3: CAISDRGLAVNEQFF

V: TRBV11-2
D: TRBD2
length: 15
size: .
J: TRBJ2-7
DNA: TGTGCCAGCAGCTTAGGACTAGCGGGAGAAGTCGAGCAGTACTTC
CDR3: CASSLGLAGEVEQYF

V: TRBV6-5
D: .
length: 14
size: .
J: TRBJ2-7
DNA: TGTGCCAGCAGTACCGGGACAACCACCTACGAGCAGTACTTC
CDR3: CASSTGTTTYEQYF